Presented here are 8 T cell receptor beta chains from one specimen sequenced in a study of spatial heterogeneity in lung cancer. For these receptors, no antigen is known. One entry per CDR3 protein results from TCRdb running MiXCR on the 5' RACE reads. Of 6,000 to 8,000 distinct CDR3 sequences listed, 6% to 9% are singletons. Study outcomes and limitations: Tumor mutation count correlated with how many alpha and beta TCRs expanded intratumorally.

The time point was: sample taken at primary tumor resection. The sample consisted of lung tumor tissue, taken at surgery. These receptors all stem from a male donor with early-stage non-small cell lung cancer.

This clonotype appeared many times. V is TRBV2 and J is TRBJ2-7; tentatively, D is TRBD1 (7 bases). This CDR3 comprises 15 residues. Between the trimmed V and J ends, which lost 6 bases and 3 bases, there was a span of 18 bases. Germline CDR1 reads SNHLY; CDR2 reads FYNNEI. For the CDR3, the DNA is TGTGCCAGCAGCCGACAGGGAGGAGGGAACTACGAGCAGTACTTC. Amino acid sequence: CASSRQGGGNYEQYF.

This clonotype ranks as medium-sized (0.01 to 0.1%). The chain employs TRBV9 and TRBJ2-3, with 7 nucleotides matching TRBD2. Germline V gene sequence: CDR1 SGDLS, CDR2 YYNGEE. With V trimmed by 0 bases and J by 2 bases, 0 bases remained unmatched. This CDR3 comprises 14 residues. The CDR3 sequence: CASSVERDTDTQYF. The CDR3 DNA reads TGTGCCAGCAGCGTAGAGCGGGACACAGATACGCAGTATTTT.

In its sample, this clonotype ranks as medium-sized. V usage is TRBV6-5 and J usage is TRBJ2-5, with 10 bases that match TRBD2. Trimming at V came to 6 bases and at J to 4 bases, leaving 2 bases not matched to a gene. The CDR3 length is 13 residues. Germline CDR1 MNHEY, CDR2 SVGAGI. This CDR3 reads CASRLAGRETQYF. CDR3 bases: TGTGCCAGCAGACTAGCGGGGCGAGAGACCCAGTACTTC.

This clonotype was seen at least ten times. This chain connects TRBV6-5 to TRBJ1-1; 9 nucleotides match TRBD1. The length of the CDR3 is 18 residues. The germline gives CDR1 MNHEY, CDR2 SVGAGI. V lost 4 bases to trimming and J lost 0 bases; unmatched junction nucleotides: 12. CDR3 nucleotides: TGTGCCAGCAGTTCCTCCGCGGGACAGGGCGGATTGAACACTGAAGCTTTCTTT. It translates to CASSSSAGQGGLNTEAFF.

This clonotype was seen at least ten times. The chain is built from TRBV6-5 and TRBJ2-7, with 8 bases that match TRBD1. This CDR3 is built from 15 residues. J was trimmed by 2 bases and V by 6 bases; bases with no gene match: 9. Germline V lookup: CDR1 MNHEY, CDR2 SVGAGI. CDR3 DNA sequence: TGTGCCAGCAGCCGCCGGACAGGGCGAGCCTACGAGCAGTACTTC. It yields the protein CASSRRTGRAYEQYF.

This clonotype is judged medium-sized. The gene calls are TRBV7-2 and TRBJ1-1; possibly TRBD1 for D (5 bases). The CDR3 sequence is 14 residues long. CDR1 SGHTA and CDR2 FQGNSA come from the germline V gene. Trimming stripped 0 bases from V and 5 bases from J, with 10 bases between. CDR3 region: CASSLAPRVTEAFF. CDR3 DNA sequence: TGTGCCAGCAGCTTAGCGCCCAGGGTAACTGAAGCTTTCTTT.

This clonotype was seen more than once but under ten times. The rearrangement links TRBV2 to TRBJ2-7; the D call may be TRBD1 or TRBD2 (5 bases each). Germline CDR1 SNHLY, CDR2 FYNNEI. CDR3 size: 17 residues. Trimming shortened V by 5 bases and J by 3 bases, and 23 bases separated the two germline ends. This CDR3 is CASSPGQGTITIYEQYF. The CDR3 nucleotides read TGTGCCAGCAGTCCAGGACAAGGGACCATTACGATCTACGAGCAGTACTTC.

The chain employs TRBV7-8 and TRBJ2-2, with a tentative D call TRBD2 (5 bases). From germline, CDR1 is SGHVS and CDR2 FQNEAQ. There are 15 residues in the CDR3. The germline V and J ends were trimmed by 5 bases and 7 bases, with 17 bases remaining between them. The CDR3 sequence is CASSRLRALFGELFF. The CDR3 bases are TGTGCCAGCAGCCGATTGAGGGCCCTGTTCGGGGAGCTGTTTTTT.